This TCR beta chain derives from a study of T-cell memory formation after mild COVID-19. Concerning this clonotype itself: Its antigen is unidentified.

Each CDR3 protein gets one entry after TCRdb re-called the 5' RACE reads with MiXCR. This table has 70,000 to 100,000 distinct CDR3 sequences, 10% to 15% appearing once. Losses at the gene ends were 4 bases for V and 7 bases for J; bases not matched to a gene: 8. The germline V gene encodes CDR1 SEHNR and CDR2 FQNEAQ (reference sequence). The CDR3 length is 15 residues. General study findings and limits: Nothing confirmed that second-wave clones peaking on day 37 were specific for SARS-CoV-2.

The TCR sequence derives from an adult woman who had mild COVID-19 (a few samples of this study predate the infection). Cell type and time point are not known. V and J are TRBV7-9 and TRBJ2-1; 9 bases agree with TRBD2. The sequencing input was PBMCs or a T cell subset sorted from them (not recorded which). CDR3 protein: CASSSRREGLNEQFF. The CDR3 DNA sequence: TGTGCCAGCAGCTCGAGGCGGGAGGGCCTTAATGAGCAGTTCTTC.